What follows are 5 T cell receptor beta chains derived from one specimen sequenced in a study of T cell responses to AZD1222 COVID-19 vaccine. The repertoire was sequenced with immunoSEQ multiplex PCR; TCRdb's copy has only in-frame clones and lacks some. The sample yields 95,000 to 100,000 clones, 86% seen once. Sequencing was performed on peripheral blood, taken on day 0 of AZD1222 vaccination. The receptors derive from an adult in good health.

J is TRBJ1-5 and V is TRBV2; 11 bases align to TRBD1. CDR1 and CDR2 (germline): SNHLY, FYNNEI. The junction had 9 bases not matched to a gene; V was cut back by 5 bases and J by 9 bases. CDR3 size: 15 residues. The CDR3, as DNA: TGTGCCAGCAGTAATATAGGGACAGGGGGTTTGCCCCAGCATTTT. It specifies CASSNIGTGGLPQHF.

The chain joins TRBV19 to TRBJ2-6; D is perhaps TRBD1 (5 bases). The CDR3 is 18 residues long. CDR1 is LNHDA, CDR2 SQIVND, per germline (reference sequence). Trimming cost V 4 bases and J 0 bases, with 16 bases left between them. CDR3 region: CASSTPGRVGSGANVLTF. CDR3 bases: TGTGCCAGTAGTACCCCGGGCAGGGTGGGCTCTGGGGCCAACGTCCTGACTTTC.

The chain combines TRBV3-1 (or the pseudogene TRBV3-2) with TRBJ2-2; 7 positions match TRBD1. Germline CDR1 and CDR2: LGHDT and YNNKEL (reference sequence). Germline trimming cut 1 base from V and 1 base from J; bases unmatched to any gene: 0. The CDR3 has 15 residues. The chain's CDR3 is CASSQGQGNTGELFF. In DNA form, the CDR3 reads TGTGCCAGCAGCCAAGGACAGGGGAACACCGGGGAGCTGTTTTTT.

This clone came up a few times. CDR3 nucleotide sequence: TGTGCCAGCAGCTCTATGTCGCTCACCGGGGAGCTGTTTTTT. Protein product: CASSSMSLTGELFF. The chain couples TRBV11-2 to TRBJ2-2; D not certain. CDR3 length: 14 amino acids. V lost 4 bases, J lost 4 bases, and 10 bases lay in between. The germline gives CDR1 SGHAT, CDR2 FQNNGV.

In its sample, this clone was seen a few times. This chain connects TRBV29-1 to TRBJ2-7; 7 bases align to TRBD2. V trimming: 0 bases; J trimming: 3 bases; junction bases outside the gene matches: 17. The germline V gene has CDR1 SQVTM and CDR2 ANQGSEA. This CDR3 is built from 18 residues. The chain's CDR3 is CSVEDPHPRAGVLYEQYF. The CDR3 bases are TGCAGCGTTGAAGATCCTCACCCGAGGGCGGGAGTCCTCTACGAGCAGTACTTC.